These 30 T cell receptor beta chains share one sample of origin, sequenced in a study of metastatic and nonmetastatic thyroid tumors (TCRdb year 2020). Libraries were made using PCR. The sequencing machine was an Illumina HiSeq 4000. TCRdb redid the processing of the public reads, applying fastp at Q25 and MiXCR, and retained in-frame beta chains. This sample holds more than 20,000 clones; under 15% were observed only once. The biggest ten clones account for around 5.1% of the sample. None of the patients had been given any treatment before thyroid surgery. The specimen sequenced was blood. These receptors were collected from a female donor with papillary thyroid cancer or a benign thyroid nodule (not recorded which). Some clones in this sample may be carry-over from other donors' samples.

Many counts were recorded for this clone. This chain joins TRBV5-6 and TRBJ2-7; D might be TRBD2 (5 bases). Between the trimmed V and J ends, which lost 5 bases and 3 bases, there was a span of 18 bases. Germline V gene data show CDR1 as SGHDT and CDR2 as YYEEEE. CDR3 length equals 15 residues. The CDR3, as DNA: TGTGCCAGCAGAACCCAAAGCAGGACTTTCTACGAGCAGTACTTC. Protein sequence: CASRTQSRTFYEQYF.

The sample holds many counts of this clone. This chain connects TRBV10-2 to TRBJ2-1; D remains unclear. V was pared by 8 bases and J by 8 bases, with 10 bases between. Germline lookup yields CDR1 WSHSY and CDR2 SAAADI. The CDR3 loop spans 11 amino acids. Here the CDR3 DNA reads TGCGCCAGCTCCCCTGGCGATGAGCAGTTCTTC. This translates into CASSPGDEQFF.

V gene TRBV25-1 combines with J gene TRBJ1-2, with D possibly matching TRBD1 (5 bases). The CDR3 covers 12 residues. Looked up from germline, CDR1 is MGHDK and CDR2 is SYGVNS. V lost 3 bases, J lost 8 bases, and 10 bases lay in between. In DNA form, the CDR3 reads TGTGCCAGCAGTGAGGGGCTCACAGGCTACACCTTC. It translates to CASSEGLTGYTF.

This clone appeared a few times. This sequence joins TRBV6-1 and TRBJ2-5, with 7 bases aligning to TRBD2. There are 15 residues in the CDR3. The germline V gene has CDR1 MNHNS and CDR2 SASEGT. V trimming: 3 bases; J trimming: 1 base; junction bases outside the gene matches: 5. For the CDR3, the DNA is TGTGCCAGCAGTGATCTCAGCGGGACCCAAGAGACCCAGTACTTC. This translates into CASSDLSGTQETQYF.

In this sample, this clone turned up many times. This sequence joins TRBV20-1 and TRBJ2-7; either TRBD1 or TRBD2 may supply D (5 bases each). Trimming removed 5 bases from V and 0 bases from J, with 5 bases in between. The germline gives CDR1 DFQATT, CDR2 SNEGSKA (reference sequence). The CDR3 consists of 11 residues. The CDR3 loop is CSAGGSYEQYF. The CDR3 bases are TGCAGTGCTGGGGGCTCCTACGAGCAGTACTTC.

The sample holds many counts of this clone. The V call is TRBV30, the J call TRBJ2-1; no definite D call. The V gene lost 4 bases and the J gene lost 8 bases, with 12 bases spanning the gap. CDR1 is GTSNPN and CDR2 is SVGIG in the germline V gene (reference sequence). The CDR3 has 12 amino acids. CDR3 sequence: CAWKFGRYEQFF. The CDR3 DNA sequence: TGTGCCTGGAAGTTTGGGCGGTATGAGCAGTTCTTC.

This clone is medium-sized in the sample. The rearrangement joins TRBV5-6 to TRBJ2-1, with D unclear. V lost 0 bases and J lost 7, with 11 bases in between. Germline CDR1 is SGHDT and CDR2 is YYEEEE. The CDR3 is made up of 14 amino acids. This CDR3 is CASSLGIAGNEQFF. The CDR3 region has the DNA TGTGCCAGCAGCTTGGGCATTGCAGGAAATGAGCAGTTCTTC.

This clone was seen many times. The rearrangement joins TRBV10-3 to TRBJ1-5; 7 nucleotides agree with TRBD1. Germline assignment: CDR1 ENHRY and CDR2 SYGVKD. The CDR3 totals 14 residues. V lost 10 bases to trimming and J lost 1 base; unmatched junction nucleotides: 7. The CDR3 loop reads CATPGGRSNQPQHF. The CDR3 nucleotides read TGTGCCACCCCAGGGGGACGCAGCAATCAGCCCCAGCATTTT.

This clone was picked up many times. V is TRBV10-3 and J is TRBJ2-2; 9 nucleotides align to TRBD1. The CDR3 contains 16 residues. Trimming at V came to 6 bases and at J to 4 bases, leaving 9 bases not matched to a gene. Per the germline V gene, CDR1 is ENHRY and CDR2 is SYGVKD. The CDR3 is CAISAGQGFGTGELFF. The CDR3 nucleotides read TGTGCCATCAGCGCGGGACAGGGATTCGGCACCGGGGAGCTGTTTTTT.

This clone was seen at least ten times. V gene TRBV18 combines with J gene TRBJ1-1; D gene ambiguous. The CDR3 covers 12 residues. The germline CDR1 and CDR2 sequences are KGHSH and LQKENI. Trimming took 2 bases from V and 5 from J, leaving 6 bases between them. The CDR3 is CASSPVDTEAFF. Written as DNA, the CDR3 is TGTGCCAGCTCACCAGTCGATACTGAAGCTTTCTTT.

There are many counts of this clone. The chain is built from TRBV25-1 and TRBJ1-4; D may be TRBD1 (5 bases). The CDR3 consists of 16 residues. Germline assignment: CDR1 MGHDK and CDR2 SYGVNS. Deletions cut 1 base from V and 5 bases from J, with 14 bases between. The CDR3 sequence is CASSELSGGENEKLFF. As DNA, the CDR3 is TGTGCCAGCAGTGAATTGAGTGGAGGGGAGAATGAAAAACTGTTTTTT.

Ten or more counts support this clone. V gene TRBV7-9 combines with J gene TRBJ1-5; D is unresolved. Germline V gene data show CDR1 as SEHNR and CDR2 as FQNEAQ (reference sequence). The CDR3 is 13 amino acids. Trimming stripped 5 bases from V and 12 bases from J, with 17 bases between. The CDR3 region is CASSRGGSGDQHF. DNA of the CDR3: TGTGCCAGCAGCAGAGGTGGGTCGGGTGACCAGCATTTT.

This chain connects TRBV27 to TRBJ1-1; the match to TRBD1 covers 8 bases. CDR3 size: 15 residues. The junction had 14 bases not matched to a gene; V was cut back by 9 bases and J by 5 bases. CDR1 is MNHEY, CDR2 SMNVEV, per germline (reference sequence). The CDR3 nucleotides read TGTGCCAGTGGCCGGGACAGGTGGCGGTGGACTGAAGCTTTCTTT. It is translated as CASGRDRWRWTEAFF.

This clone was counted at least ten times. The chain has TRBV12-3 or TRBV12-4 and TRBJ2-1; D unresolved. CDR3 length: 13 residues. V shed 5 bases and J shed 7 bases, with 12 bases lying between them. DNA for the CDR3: TGTGCCAGCAGTGAGCCCCGTTGGAATGAGCAGTTCTTC. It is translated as CASSEPRWNEQFF.

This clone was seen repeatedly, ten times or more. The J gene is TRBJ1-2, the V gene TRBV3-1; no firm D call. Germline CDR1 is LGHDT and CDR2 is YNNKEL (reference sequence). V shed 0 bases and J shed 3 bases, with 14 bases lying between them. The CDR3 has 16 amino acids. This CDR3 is CASSQELGGIDYGYTF. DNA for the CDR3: TGTGCCAGCAGCCAAGAACTGGGAGGGATAGACTATGGCTACACCTTC. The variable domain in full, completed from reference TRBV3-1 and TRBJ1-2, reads DTAVSQTPKYLVTQMGNDKSIKCEQNLGHDTMYWYKQDSKKFLKIMFSYNNKELIINETVPNRFSPKSPDKAHLNLHINSLELGDSAVYFCASSQELGGIDYGYTFGSGTRLTVV.

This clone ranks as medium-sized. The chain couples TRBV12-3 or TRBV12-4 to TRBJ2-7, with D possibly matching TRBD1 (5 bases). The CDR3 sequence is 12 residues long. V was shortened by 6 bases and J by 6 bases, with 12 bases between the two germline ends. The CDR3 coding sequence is TGTGCCAGCAGCGCCGGCCAGGGCGAGCAGTACTTC. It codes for CASSAGQGEQYF.

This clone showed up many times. The CDR3 region has the DNA TGTGCCTGGACTACGGCTCACTCCTACAATGAGCAGTTCTTC. This codes for CAWTTAHSYNEQFF. This chain connects TRBV30 to TRBJ2-1; D gene unclear. The germline gives CDR1 GTSNPN, CDR2 SVGIG (reference sequence). V was clipped by 4 bases and J by 0 bases, with 10 bases between them. The CDR3 contains 14 residues.

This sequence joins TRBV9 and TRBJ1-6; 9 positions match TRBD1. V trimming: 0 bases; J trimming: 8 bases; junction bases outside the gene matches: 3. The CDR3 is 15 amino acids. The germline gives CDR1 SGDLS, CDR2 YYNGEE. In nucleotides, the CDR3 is TGTGCCAGCAGCGTAGCGGACAGGGGTGATTCACCCCTCCACTTT. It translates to CASSVADRGDSPLHF.

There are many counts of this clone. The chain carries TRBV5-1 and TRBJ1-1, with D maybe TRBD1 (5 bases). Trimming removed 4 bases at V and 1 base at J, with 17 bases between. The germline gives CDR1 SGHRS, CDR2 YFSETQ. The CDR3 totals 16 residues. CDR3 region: CASSTTGVPPNTEAFF. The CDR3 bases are TGCGCCAGCAGCACCACGGGGGTGCCTCCGAACACTGAAGCTTTCTTT. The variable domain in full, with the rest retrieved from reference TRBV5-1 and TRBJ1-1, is KAGVTQTPRYLIKTRGQQVTLSCSPISGHRSVSWYQQTPGQGLQFLFEYFSETQRNKGNFPGRFSGRQFSNSRSEMNVSTLELGDSALYLCASSTTGVPPNTEAFFGQGTRLTVV.

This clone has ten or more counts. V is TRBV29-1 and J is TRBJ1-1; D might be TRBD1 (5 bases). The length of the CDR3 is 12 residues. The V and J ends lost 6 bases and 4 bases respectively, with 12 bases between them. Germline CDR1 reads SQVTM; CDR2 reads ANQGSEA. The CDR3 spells CSVTGRATEAFF. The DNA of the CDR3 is TGCAGCGTCACAGGCAGGGCCACTGAAGCTTTCTTT.

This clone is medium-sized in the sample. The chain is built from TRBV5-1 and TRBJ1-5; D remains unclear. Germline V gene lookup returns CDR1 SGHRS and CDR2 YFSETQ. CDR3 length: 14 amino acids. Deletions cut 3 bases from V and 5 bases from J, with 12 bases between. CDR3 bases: TGCGCCAGCAGCTCAACTGGGAGGGATCAGCCCCAGCATTTT. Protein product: CASSSTGRDQPQHF. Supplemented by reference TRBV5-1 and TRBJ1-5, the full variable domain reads KAGVTQTPRYLIKTRGQQVTLSCSPISGHRSVSWYQQTPGQGLQFLFEYFSETQRNKGNFPGRFSGRQFSNSRSEMNVSTLELGDSALYLCASSSTGRDQPQHFGDGTRLSIL.

CDR3 bases: TGTGCCAGCAGTGTTAACAGGGGGTACACTGAAGCTTTCTTT. Encoded protein: CASSVNRGYTEAFF. This chain connects TRBV6-1 to TRBJ1-1, with 8 nucleotides matching TRBD1. Germline V gives CDR1 MNHNS, CDR2 SASEGT. V shed 4 bases, J shed 3 bases, and the junction held 4 bases outside the gene matches. The CDR3 is 14 residues long.

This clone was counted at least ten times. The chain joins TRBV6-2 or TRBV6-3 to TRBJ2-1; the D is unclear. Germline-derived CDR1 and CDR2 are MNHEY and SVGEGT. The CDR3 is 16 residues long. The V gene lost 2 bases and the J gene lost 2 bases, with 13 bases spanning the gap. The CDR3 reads CASSYSPWVTYNEQFF. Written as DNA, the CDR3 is TGTGCCAGCAGTTACAGTCCCTGGGTTACCTACAATGAGCAGTTCTTC.

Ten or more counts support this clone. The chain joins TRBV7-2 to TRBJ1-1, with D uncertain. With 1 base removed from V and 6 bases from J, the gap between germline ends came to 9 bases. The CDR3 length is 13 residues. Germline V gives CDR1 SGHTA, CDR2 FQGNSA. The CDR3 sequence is CASSLGGLPEAFF. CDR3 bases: TGTGCCAGCAGCTTAGGAGGGTTGCCTGAAGCTTTCTTT.

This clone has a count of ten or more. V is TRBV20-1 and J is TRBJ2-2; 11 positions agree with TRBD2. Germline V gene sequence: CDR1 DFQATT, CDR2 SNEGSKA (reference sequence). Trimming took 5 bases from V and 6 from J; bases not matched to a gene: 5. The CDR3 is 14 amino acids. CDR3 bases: TGCAGTGCTGTAGCGGGAGGGCGCGCCGGGGAGCTGTTTTTT. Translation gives CSAVAGGRAGELFF.

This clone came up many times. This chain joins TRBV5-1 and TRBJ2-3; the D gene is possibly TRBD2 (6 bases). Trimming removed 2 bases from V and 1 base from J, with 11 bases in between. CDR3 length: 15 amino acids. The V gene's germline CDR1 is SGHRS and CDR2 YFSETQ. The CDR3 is CASSLSSVRTDTQYF. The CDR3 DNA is TGCGCCAGCAGCTTATCTAGCGTTCGCACAGATACGCAGTATTTT.

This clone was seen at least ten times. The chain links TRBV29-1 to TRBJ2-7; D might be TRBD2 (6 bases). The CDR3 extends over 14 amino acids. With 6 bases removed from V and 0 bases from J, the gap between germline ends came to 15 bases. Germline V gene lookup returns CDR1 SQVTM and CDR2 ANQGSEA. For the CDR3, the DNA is TGCAGCGTCCGTAAGGAGCGGGTCTCCTACGAGCAGTACTTC. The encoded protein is CSVRKERVSYEQYF.

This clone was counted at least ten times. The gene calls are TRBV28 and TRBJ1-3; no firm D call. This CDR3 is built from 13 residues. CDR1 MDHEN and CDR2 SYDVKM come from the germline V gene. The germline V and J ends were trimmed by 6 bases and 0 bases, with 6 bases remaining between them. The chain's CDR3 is CASSLNSGNTIYF. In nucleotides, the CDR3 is TGTGCCAGCAGCTTAAACTCTGGAAACACCATATATTTT. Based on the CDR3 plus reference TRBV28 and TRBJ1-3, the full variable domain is DVKVTQSSRYLVKRTGEKVFLECVQDMDHENMFWYRQDPGLGLRLIYFSYDVKMKEKGDIPEGYSVSREKKERFSLILESASTNQTSMYLCASSLNSGNTIYFGEGSWLTVV.

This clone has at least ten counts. The CDR3 loop reads CASSVGDYDGTQYF. CDR3 DNA: TGTGCCAGCAGCGTAGGAGACTACGATGGGACCCAGTACTTC. V usage is TRBV9 and J usage is TRBJ2-5; D possibly corresponds to TRBD2 (5 bases). Germline loops: CDR1 SGDLS, CDR2 YYNGEE. V was cut by 0 bases and J by 7 bases, with 13 bases left in between. This CDR3 has 14 residues.

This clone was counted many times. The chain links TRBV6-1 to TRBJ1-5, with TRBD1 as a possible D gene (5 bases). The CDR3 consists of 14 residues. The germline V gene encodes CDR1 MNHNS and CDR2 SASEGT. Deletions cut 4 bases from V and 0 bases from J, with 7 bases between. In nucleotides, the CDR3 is TGTGCCAGCAGTGGACAGTATAGCAATCAGCCCCAGCATTTT. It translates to CASSGQYSNQPQHF.